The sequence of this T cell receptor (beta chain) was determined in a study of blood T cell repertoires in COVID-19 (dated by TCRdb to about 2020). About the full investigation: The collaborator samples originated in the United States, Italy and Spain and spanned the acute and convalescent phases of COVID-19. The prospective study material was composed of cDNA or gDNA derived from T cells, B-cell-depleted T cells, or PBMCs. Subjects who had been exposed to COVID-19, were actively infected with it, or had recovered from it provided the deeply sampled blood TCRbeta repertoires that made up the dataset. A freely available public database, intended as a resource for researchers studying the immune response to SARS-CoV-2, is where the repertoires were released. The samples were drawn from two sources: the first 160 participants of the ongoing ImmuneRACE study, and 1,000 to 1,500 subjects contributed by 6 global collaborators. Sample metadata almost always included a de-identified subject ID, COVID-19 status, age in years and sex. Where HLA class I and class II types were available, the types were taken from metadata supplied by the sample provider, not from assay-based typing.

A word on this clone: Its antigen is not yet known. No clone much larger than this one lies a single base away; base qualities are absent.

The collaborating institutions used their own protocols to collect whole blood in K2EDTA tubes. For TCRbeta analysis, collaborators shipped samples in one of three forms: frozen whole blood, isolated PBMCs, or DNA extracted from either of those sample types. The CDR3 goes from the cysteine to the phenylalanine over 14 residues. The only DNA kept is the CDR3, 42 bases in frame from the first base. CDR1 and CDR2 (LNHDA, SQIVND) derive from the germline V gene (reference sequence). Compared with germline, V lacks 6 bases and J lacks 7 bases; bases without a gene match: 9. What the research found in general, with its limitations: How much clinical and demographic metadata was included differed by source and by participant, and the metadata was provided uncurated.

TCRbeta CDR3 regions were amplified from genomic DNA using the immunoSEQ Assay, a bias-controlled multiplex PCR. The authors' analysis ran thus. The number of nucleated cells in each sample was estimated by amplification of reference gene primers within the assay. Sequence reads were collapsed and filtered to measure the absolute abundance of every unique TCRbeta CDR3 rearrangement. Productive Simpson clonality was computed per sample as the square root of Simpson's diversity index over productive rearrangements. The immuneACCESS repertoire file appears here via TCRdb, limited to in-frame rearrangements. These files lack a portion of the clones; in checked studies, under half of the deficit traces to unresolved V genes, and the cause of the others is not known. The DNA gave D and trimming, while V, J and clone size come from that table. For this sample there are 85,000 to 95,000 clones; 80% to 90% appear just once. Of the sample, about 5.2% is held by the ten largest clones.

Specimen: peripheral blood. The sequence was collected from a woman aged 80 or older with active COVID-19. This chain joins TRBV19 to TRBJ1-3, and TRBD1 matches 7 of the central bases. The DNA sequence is TGTGCCAGTAGGGATGACAGGGTACGGAACACCATATATTTT. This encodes CASRDDRVRNTIYF. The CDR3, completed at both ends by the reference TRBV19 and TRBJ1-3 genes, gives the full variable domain DGGITQSPKYLFRKEGQNVTLSCEQNLNHDAMYWYRQDPGQGLRLIYYSQIVNDFQKGDIAEGYSVSREKKESFPLTVTSAQKNPTAFYLCASRDDRVRNTIYFGEGSWLTVV.